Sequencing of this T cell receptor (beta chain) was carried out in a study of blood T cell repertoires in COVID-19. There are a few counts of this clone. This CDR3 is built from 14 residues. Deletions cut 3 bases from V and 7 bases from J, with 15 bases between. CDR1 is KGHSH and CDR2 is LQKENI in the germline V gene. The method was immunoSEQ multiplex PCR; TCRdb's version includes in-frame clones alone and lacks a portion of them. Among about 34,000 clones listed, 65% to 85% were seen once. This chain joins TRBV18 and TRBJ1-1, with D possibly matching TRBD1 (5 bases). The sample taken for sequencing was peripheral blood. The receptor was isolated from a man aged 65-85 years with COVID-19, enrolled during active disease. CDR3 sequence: CASSPTSQGGEAFF. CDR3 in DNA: TGTGCCAGCTCACCCACGAGTCAGGGTGGTGAAGCTTTCTTT.